This T cell receptor (beta chain) emerged from a study of CD8+ T cells in alopecia areata. The CDR3 totals 13 residues. Germline loops: CDR1 SGHRS, CDR2 YFSETQ. The germline V and J ends were trimmed by 1 base and 4 bases, with 8 bases remaining between them. Treatment described: oral pan-JAK inhibitor, 5-10 mg twice daily. Extracted from the samples, RNA was reverse transcribed into cDNA to serve as the sequencing template. Repertoires were generated with immunoSEQ multiplex PCR, while TCRdb's copy carries only in-frame clones and drops some. The table shows nearly 200,000 clones, with 58% occurring only once.

The chain carries TRBV5-1 and TRBJ1-2; tentative D call: TRBD1 (5 bases). The receptor was derived from a human donor with alopecia areata. The source material was CD4+ T cells sorted from blood, sampled at week 24, from a patient treated with tofacitinib. In nucleotides, the CDR3 is TGCGCCAGCAGCTTGATGGACACCTATGGCTACACCTTC. Translating it yields CASSLMDTYGYTF.